This is a list of T cell receptor beta chains from one sample in a study of blood T cells in healthy people across ages. Each CDR3 protein gets one entry after TCRdb re-called the 5' RACE reads with MiXCR. The profile shows 900,000 to 950,000 distinct CDR3 sequences, 29% of them singletons. These records were also assigned to another study, of T cells of mothers and their children.

Sequenced input: blood. The receptors were sampled from a woman between 40 and 55 years old in good health. CDR3s include the opening cysteine and the closing phenylalanine or tryptophan. D genes are given only for firm matches. Clone size, where shown, is once, few, many, or a class for clones that have expanded.

V,D,size,J,DNA,CDR3
TRBV20-1,NA,NA,TRBJ2-5,TGCAGTTTCCCTCTGCCAGGCGGAGGGACCCAGTACTTC,CSFPLPGGGTQYF
TRBV11-2,TRBD1,few,TRBJ2-1,TGTGCCAGCAGCCTCCCCCAACAGGGGGCCGATGAGCAGTTCTTC,CASSLPQQGADEQFF
TRBV9,TRBD1,NA,TRBJ2-1,TGTGCCAGCAGCGTAGTTGGGACAGTCTCTAATGAGCAGTTCTTC,CASSVVGTVSNEQFF
TRBV5-6,NA,NA,TRBJ1-1,TGTGCCAGCAGCTTATCTACCAAAGGTGAAGCTTTCTTT,CASSLSTKGEAFF
TRBV29-1,NA,few,TRBJ1-2,TGCAGCGTAGCGGAGAGGACAGCTAACTATGGCTACACCTTC,CSVAERTANYGYTF
TRBV7-9,NA,NA,TRBJ1-1,TGTGCCAGCAGCTTAGAGCCCCTCCGACCCGTACGGTCAGGCACTGAAGCTTTCTTT,CASSLEPLRPVRSGTEAFF
TRBV4-3,NA,NA,TRBJ1-4,TGCGCCAGCAGCCAAGCTCCAGGGGCAACTAATGAAAAACTGTTTTTT,CASSQAPGATNEKLFF
TRBV28,NA,NA,TRBJ2-3,TGTGCCACCAGTAACCTGAAATCAGATACGCAGTATTTT,CATSNLKSDTQYF
TRBV20-1,NA,many,TRBJ1-2,TGCAGTGCCAGACGCAGGGAGGACTATGGCTACACCTTC,CSARRREDYGYTF
TRBV5-4,NA,few,TRBJ1-5,TGTGCCAGCAGCCCCGGATGGGATCAGCCCCAGCATTTT,CASSPGWDQPQHF
TRBV24-1,NA,NA,TRBJ2-7,TGTGCCGCAAGGGCGGCAGGGGACTACGAGCAGTACTTC,CAARAAGDYEQYF
TRBV5-1,NA,many,TRBJ2-5,TGTGCCAGCAGTTCCGCACAAGAGACCCAGTACTTC,CASSSAQETQYF
TRBV12-3/TRBV12-4,TRBD2,NA,TRBJ2-4,TGTGCCAGCAGCCGCAGCGGGGGGACCTTCGGGCAGTACTTC,CASSRSGGTFGQYF
TRBV5-1,NA,NA,TRBJ1-1,TGCGCCAGCAGCTTGACGGGACCCTACACTGAAGCTTTCTTT,CASSLTGPYTEAFF
TRBV3-1,NA,many,TRBJ1-4,TGTGCCAGCAGCCATTGGACAGTGTGGAGAGGGACTAATGAAAAACTGTTTTTT,CASSHWTVWRGTNEKLFF
TRBV2,TRBD2,NA,TRBJ2-7,TGTGCCAGCAGCGCTAGCGGGGGTTACAATGAGCAGTACTTC,CASSASGGYNEQYF
TRBV9,NA,few,TRBJ2-7,TGTGCCAGCAGCTCAAGGAGCACAGCTGCCTTGGGCGAGCAGTACTTC,CASSSRSTAALGEQYF
TRBV27,NA,many,TRBJ2-5,TGTGCCAGCAGTAGAGCGGTGGAACAAGAGACCCAGTACTTC,CASSRAVEQETQYF
TRBV27,NA,NA,TRBJ2-6,TGTGCCAGCAGTGGCACTGGGGCCAACGCCCTGACTTTC,CASSGTGANALTF
TRBV30,NA,NA,TRBJ2-5,TGTGCCTGGGGGGCACATTTAGAGACCCAGTACTTC,CAWGAHLETQYF
TRBV12-3/TRBV12-4,NA,few,TRBJ1-1,TGTGCCAGCAGGGCGATAGGACAGATGAACACTGAAGCTTTCTTT,CASRAIGQMNTEAFF
TRBV10-3,NA,few,TRBJ2-3,TGTGCCATCCAAAATCAGGGTCGCACAGATACGCAGTATTTT,CAIQNQGRTDTQYF
TRBV7-2,NA,few,TRBJ1-6,TGTGCCAGCAGCTTAACTGCCCTAAACTCACCCCTCCACTTT,CASSLTALNSPLHF
TRBV11-2,TRBD2,few,TRBJ2-6,TGTGCCAGCAGCTTAGAGGGGGGGTTACTGATTGCTGGGGCCAACGTCCTGACTTTC,CASSLEGGLLIAGANVLTF
TRBV5-1,TRBD2,many,TRBJ2-1,TGCGCCAGCAGCTTGCCGTCTAGCGGGGGGCCCTACCTACATGAGCAGTTCTTC,CASSLPSSGGPYLHEQFF
TRBV5-6,NA,once,TRBJ2-5,TGTGCCAGCTCGGGGACATCCGAGGGGGAGACCCAGTACTTC,CASSGTSEGETQYF